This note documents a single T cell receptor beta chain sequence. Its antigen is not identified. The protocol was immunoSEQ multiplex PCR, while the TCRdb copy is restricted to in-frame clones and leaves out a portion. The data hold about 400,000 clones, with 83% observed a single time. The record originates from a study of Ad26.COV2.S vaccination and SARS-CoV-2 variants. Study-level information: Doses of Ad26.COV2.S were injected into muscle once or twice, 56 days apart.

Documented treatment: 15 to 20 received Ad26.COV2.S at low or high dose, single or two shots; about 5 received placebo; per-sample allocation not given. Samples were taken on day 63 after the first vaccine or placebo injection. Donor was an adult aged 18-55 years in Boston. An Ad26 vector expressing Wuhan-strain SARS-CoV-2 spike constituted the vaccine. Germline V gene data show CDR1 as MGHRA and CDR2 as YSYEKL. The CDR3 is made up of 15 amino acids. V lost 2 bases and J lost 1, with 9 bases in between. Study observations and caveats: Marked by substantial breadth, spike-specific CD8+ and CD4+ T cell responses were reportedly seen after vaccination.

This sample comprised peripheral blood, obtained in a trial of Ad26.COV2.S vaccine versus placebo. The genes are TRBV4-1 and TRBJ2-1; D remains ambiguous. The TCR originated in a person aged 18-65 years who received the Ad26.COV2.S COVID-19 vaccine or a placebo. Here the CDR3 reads CASSQIHPSYNEQFF. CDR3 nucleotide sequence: TGCGCCAGCAGCCAAATTCACCCTTCCTACAATGAGCAGTTCTTC.